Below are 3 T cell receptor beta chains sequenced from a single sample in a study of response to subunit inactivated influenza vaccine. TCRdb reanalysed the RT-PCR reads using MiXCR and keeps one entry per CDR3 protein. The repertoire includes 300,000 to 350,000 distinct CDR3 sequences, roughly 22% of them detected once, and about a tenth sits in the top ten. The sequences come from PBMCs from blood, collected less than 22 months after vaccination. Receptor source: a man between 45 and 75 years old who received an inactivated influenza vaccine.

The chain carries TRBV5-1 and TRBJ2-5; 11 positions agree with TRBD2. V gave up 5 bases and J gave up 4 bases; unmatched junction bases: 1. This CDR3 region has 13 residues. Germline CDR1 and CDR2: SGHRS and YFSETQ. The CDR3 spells CASRTSGVETQYF. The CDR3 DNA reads TGCGCCAGCAGGACTAGCGGGGTAGAGACCCAGTACTTC.

In DNA, the CDR3 is TGTGCCAGCAGCCAAGCATCGGGGGCCGGAAACACCATATATTTT. Translating it yields CASSQASGAGNTIYF. The genes are TRBV4-2 and TRBJ1-3, with D possibly TRBD1 on 6 matching bases. Germline V gene lookup returns CDR1 LGHNA and CDR2 YNFKEQ. The CDR3 contains 15 residues. V shed 1 base and J shed 4 bases, with 11 bases lying between them.

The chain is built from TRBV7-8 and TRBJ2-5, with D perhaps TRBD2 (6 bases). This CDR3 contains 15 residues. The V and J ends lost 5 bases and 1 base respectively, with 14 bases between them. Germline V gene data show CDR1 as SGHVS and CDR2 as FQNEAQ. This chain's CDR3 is CASSAFGGTQETQYF. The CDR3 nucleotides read TGTGCCAGCAGCGCGTTTGGGGGGACCCAAGAGACCCAGTACTTC.